A selection of T cell receptor beta chains follows, all from one sample in a study of T cell repertoires in ileal Crohn's disease. Method: immunoSEQ multiplex PCR; TCRdb's copy keeps in-frame clones and lacks some. Here the sample spans about 7,000 clones, around 70% being singletons. The sequencing sample was made of ileal tissue. These receptors originate from an adult with Crohn's disease. CDR3s include the opening cysteine and the closing phenylalanine or tryptophan. A D gene is named only where the DNA matches it firmly. The listing skips clone size in some rows; elsewhere it reads once, few, many or a size class.

size	D	V	J	DNA	CDR3
few	.	TRBV6-1	TRBJ1-1	TGTGCCAGCAGGGCGGACAGTGCGAAAGCTTTCTTT	CASRADSAKAFF
.	.	TRBV27	TRBJ2-7	TGTGCCAGCAGAGGTTTTTCAGAGGGCTACGAGCAGTACTTC	CASRGFSEGYEQYF
.	.	TRBV7-2	TRBJ1-4	TGTGCCAGCAGCTTCTCAACTAATGAAAAACTGTTTTTT	CASSFSTNEKLFF
.	.	TRBV27	TRBJ1-5	TGTGCCAGCAGTTTATCGAGAGGTTCCAATCAGCCCCAGCATTTT	CASSLSRGSNQPQHF
.	.	TRBV6-1	TRBJ2-7	TGTGCCAGCAGTGAACTTGTCGGGGGTTACGAGCAGTACTTC	CASSELVGGYEQYF
.	.	TRBV7-6	TRBJ1-2	TGTGCCAGCAGCTTAGAGTCGGGGGAAGAGGATGGCTACACCTTC	CASSLESGEEDGYTF
.	TRBD2	TRBV2	TRBJ2-1	TGTGCCAGCAGTGTTGGCGCTGGGACTAGCGGGGTACTTGAGCAGTTCTTC	CASSVGAGTSGVLEQFF
.	.	TRBV4-1	TRBJ1-1	TGCGCCAGCAGCCAAGCAGGTGCCCCTGAAGCTTTCTTT	CASSQAGAPEAFF
.	TRBD1	TRBV4-1	TRBJ1-5	TGCGCCAGCAGCCAACCGCCGGGACAGGGAAGAGGCAATCAGCCCCAGCATTTT	CASSQPPGQGRGNQPQHF
.	.	TRBV4-1	TRBJ2-7	TGCGCCAGCAGCCAAGAGAACCAGGGGGGTTGGAGCTCCTACGAGCAGTACTTC	CASSQENQGGWSSYEQYF
.	TRBD1	TRBV2	TRBJ2-2	TGTGCCAGCAGGGGACAGCACACCGGGGAGCTGTTTTTT	CASRGQHTGELFF
.	TRBD2	TRBV6-5	TRBJ2-7	TGTGCCAGCACCGCCCAGGGAGGGGCCCTCTACGAGCAGTACTTC	CASTAQGGALYEQYF
.	TRBD2	TRBV7-7	TRBJ2-5	TGTGCTAGCAGCTTATTAGCGGGGGGACACCAAGAGACCCAGTACTTC	CASSLLAGGHQETQYF
once	.	TRBV7-9	TRBJ2-3	TGTGCCAGCACCGCAACGGGGAGCACAGATACGCAGTATTTT	CASTATGSTDTQYF
.	.	TRBV6-6	TRBJ1-2	TGTGCCAGCAGTTACTCGCAGGGAACCTATGGCTACACCTTC	CASSYSQGTYGYTF
.	.	TRBV27	TRBJ1-6	TGTGCCAGCAGTTTATCCTTGACGGGCTATAATTCACCCCTCCACTTT	CASSLSLTGYNSPLHF
.	TRBD2	TRBV11-3	TRBJ2-3	TGTGCCAGCAGCTTAGTCACCGGGACTAGGAGAACAAATACGCAGTATTTT	CASSLVTGTRRTNTQYF
once	.	TRBV7-8	TRBJ2-5	TGTGCCAGCAGCTTCCTGACGGGGGACCTGGAGACCCAGTACTTC	CASSFLTGDLETQYF
.	TRBD2	TRBV28	TRBJ2-7	TGTGCCACCCAAGAGGGGCGGGGGGGCCGGGTCTTCTACGAGCAGTACTTC	CATQEGRGGRVFYEQYF
.	.	TRBV5-1	TRBJ2-3	TGCGCCAGCAGCTTGAGGACTACTAGCACAGATACGCAGTATTTT	CASSLRTTSTDTQYF
.	.	TRBV6-6	TRBJ1-5	TGTGCCAGCAGTAAAGGGGTGGAGAGCAATCAGCCCCAGCATTTT	CASSKGVESNQPQHF
few	.	TRBV7-2	TRBJ2-2	TGTGCCAGCAGCTTGGACAGTACGAACACCGGGGAGCTGTTTTTT	CASSLDSTNTGELFF
few	TRBD2	TRBV9	TRBJ2-1	TGTGCCAGCAGCGTAGGGCGGGGGGGTTTCGATGAGCAGTTCTTC	CASSVGRGGFDEQFF
once	.	TRBV7-8	TRBJ1-1	TGTGCCAGCAGCTTACATCGGGGGGCGATGACTGAAGCTTTCTTT	CASSLHRGAMTEAFF
.	.	TRBV7-2	TRBJ2-7	TGTGCCAGCAGTGTCGACAGTTACTACGAGCAGTACTTC	CASSVDSYYEQYF
.	TRBD1	TRBV5-1	TRBJ2-5	TGCGCCAGCAGCTCCGGACAGGGTGGGGAGACCCAGTACTTC	CASSSGQGGETQYF
.	.	TRBV18	TRBJ2-2	TGTGCCAGCTCACCAGCGGGGCCCGGGGAGCTGTTTTTT	CASSPAGPGELFF
.	.	TRBV4-1	TRBJ1-5	TGCGCCAGCAGCCAAGATTCTGTAAGCAATCAGCCCCAGCATTTT	CASSQDSVSNQPQHF
.	TRBD1	TRBV2	TRBJ1-4	TGTGCCAGCAGTCTTGACAGGGGAGGAGAAAAACTGTTTTTT	CASSLDRGGEKLFF
medium-sized	TRBD1	TRBV28	TRBJ2-7	TGTGCCAGCAATAAAGGGACAGGGGGCTACCACGAGCAGTACTTC	CASNKGTGGYHEQYF
few	.	TRBV7-8	TRBJ1-2	TGTGCCAGCAGCTCAGGACAGCTCTATGGCTACACCTTC	CASSSGQLYGYTF
once	.	TRBV2	TRBJ1-5	TGTGCCAGCACGGTGCAAATTAGCAATCAGCCCCAGCATTTT	CASTVQISNQPQHF
once	.	TRBV7-7	TRBJ2-2	TGTGCTAGCAGCTCAGGCACCTCCTCGAACACCGGGGAGCTGTTTTTT	CASSSGTSSNTGELFF
.	TRBD2	TRBV19	TRBJ2-3	TGTGCCAGTGCAAAAACGAGACTAGCGGGTACAGATACGCAGTATTTT	CASAKTRLAGTDTQYF
.	TRBD2	TRBV7-3	TRBJ2-5	TGTGCCAGCAGCCTGGCGGGGGAGGGAGAGACCCAGTACTTC	CASSLAGEGETQYF
.	TRBD1	TRBV19	TRBJ2-7	TGTGCCAGTAGTACCCGGACAGGGCCCTCCTACGAGCAGTACTTC	CASSTRTGPSYEQYF
few	TRBD2	TRBV7-2	TRBJ2-7	TGTGCCAGCAGCACAGCAGGCGGGGGAAGGTTTTACGAGCAGTACTTC	CASSTAGGGRFYEQYF
.	.	TRBV19	TRBJ2-1	TGTGCCAGTAGTATGAGCGTGAGCTCCTACAATGAGCAGTTCTTC	CASSMSVSSYNEQFF
.	TRBD1	TRBV5-1	TRBJ2-7	TGCGCCAGCAGCAGGGGACAGGGGACGGACGAGCAGTACTTC	CASSRGQGTDEQYF
few	TRBD2	TRBV18	TRBJ2-1	TGTGCCAGCTCACCCCCGGGACTACACTACAATGAGCAGTTCTTC	CASSPPGLHYNEQFF
once	.	TRBV7-2	TRBJ1-1	TGTGCCAGCAGTAAGGACAAAGCGAACACTGAAGCTTTCTTT	CASSKDKANTEAFF
.	.	TRBV6-1	TRBJ1-5	TGTGCCAGCAGTGTGGGGACAAGGGACCAGCCCCAGCATTTT	CASSVGTRDQPQHF
few	.	TRBV25-1	TRBJ1-2	TGTGCCAGCAGTGAATTATTGGGGCAGGAGGGCTACACCTTC	CASSELLGQEGYTF
.	TRBD1	TRBV5-1	TRBJ1-5	TGCGCCAGCAGCTTGGGCGACAGACAGGGTGGACAGCCCCAGCATTTT	CASSLGDRQGGQPQHF
.	.	TRBV6-5	TRBJ1-5	TGTGCCAGCAGTCCGGGACTTGCAAATCAGCCCCAGCATTTT	CASSPGLANQPQHF
.	TRBD1	TRBV6-5	TRBJ1-1	TGTGCCAGCAGATCGGACAGGGTTACTGAAGCTTTCTTT	CASRSDRVTEAFF
.	.	TRBV5-4	TRBJ2-5	TGTGCCAGCAGAGGGGATTCGGAGACCCAGTACTTC	CASRGDSETQYF
.	TRBD1	TRBV7-9	TRBJ1-4	TGTGCCAGCAGCTCGGGACAGGGACGAGAAAAACTGTTTTTT	CASSSGQGREKLFF
.	.	TRBV5-4	TRBJ2-3	TGTGCCAGCAGCTTGCAGGGTCCAGATACGCAGTATTTT	CASSLQGPDTQYF
once	TRBD2	TRBV29-1	TRBJ2-1	TGCAGCGTTGATTGGACTAGCGGGGTGAATGAGCAGTTCTTC	CSVDWTSGVNEQFF
once	.	TRBV28	TRBJ1-2	TGTGCCAGCCATTATTTTGGGCTCGGCTACACCTTC	CASHYFGLGYTF
.	TRBD1	TRBV6-1	TRBJ2-6	TGTGCCAGCAGGGGACAGGGGGCTGTGGCCAACGTCCTGACTTTC	CASRGQGAVANVLTF
.	TRBD1	TRBV6-5	TRBJ1-1	TGTGCCAGCAGTTACTCGAAGGACAGGGGTGAAGCTTTCTTT	CASSYSKDRGEAFF